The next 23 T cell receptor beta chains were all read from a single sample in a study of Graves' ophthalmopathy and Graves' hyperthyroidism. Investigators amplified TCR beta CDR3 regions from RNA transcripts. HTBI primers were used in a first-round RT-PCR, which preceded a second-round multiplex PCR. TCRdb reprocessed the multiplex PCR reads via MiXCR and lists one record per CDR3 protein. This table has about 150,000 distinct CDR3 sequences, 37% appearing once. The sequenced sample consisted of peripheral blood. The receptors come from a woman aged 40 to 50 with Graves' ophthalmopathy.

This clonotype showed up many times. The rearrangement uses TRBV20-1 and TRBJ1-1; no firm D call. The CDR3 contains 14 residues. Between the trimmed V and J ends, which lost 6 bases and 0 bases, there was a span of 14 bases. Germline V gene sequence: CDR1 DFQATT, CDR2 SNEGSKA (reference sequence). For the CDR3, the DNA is TGCAGTGCCCCATCACACCGCATGAACACTGAAGCTTTCTTT. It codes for CSAPSHRMNTEAFF.

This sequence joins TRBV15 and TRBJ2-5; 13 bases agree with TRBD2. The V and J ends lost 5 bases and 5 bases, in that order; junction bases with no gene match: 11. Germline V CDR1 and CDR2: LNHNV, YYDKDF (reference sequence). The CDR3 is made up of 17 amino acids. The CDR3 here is CATSHGGTSGIGETQYF. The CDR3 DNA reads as TGTGCCACCAGCCACGGGGGGACTAGCGGGATTGGGGAGACCCAGTACTTC.

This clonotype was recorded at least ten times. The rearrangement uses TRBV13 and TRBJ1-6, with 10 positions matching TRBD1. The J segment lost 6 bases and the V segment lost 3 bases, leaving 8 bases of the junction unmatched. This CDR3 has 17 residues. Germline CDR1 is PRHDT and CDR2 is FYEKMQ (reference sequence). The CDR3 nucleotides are TGTGCCAGCAGCTTCCAACCCCGGACAGGGGGTAATTCACCCCTCCACTTT. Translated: CASSFQPRTGGNSPLHF. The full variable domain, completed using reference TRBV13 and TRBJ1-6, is AAGVIQSPRHLIKEKRETATLKCYPIPRHDTVYWYQQGPGQDPQFLISFYEKMQSDKGSIPDRFSAQQFSDYHSELNMSSLELGDSALYFCASSFQPRTGGNSPLHFGNGTRLTVT.

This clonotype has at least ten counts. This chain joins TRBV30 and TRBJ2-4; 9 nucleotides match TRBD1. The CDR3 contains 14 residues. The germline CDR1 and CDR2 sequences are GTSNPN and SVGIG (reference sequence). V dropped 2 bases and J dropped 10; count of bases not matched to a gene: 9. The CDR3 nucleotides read TGTGCCTGGAGTACCGGACAGGGGACGGGAATTCAGTACTTC. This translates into CAWSTGQGTGIQYF.

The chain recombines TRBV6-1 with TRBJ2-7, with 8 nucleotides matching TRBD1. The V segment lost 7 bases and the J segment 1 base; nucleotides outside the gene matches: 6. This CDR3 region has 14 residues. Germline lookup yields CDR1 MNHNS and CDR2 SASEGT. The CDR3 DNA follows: TGTGCCAGCACTCAGGACAGGGCATCCTACGAGCAGTACTTC. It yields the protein CASTQDRASYEQYF.

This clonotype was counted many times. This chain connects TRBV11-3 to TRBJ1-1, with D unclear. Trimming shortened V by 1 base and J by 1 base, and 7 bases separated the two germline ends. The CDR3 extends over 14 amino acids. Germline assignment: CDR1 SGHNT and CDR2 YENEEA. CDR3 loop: CASSLAQRNTEAFF. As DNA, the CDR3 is TGTGCCAGCAGCTTAGCGCAGAGGAACACTGAAGCTTTCTTT.

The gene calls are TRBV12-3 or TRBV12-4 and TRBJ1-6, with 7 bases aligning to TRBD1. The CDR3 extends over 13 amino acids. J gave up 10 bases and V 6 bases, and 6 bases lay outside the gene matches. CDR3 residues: CASSLIQGSPLHF. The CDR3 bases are TGTGCCAGCAGCTTGATACAGGGGTCACCCCTCCACTTT.

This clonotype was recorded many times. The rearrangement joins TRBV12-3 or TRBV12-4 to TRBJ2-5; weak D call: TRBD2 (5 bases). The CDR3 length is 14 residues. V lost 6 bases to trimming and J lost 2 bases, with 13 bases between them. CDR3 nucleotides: TGTGCCAGCAGCCGAGGGATGGGTCAAGAGACCCAGTACTTC. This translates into CASSRGMGQETQYF.

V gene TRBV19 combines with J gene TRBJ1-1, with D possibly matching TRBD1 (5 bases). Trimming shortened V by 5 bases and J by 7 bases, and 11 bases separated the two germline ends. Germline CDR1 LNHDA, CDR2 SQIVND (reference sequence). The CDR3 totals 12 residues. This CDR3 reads CASSWGLVEAFF. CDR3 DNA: TGTGCCAGTAGTTGGGGACTGGTTGAAGCTTTCTTT.

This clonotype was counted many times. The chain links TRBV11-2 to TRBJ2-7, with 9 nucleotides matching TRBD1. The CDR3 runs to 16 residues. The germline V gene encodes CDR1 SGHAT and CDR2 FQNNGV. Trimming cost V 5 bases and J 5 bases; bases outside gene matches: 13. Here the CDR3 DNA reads TGTGCCAGCAGCCGCCGAGGAGGACAGGGGCTCAACGAGCAGTACTTC. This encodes CASSRRGGQGLNEQYF.

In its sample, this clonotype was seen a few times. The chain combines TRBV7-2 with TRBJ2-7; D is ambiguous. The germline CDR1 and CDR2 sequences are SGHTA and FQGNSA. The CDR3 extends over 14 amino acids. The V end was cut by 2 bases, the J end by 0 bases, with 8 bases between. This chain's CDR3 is CASSLMGTSYEQYF. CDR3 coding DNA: TGTGCCAGCAGCTTAATGGGTACCTCCTACGAGCAGTACTTC.

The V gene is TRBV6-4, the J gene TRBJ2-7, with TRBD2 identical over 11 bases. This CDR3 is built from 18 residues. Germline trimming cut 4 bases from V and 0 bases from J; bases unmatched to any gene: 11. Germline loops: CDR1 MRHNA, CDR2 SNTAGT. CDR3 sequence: CASSAFGTSGLSSYEQYF. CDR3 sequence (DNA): TGTGCCAGCAGTGCCTTCGGGACTAGCGGCCTGAGCTCCTACGAGCAGTACTTC.

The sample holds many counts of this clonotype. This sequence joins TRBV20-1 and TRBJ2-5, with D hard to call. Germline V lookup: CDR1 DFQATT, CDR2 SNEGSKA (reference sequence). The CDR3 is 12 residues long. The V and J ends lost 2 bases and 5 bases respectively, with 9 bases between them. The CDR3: CSARPPSETQYF. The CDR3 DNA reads TGCAGTGCTAGACCCCCTTCGGAGACCCAGTACTTC.

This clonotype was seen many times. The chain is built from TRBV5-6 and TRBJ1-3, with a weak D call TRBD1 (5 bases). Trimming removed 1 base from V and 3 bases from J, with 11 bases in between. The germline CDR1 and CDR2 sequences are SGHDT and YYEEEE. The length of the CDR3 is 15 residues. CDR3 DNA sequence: TGTGCCAGCAGCTTGTTCGGGGGAAGTGGAAACACCATATATTTT. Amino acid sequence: CASSLFGGSGNTIYF.

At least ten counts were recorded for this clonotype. CDR3 DNA sequence: TGTGCCAGCAGCTACACCGGCACGAGCTCTGGAAACACCATATATTTT. Translating gives CASSYTGTSSGNTIYF. The chain uses TRBV11-2 and TRBJ1-3; D gene uncertain. Germline V gives CDR1 SGHAT, CDR2 FQNNGV. This CDR3 has 16 residues. V was trimmed by 4 bases and J by 0 bases, leaving 13 bases between them.

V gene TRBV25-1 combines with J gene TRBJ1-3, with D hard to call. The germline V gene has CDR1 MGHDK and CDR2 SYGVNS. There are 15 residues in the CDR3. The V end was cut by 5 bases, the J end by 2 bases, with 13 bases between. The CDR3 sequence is CASSIPGDPGNTIYF. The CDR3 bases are TGTGCCAGCAGTATCCCGGGAGACCCTGGAAACACCATATATTTT.

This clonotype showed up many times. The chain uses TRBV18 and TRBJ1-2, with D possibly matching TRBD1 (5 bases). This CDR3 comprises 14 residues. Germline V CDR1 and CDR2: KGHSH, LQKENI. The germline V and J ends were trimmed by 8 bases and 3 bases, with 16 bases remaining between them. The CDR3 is CASTKAGTDYGYTF. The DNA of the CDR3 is TGTGCCAGCACGAAAGCCGGGACCGACTATGGCTACACCTTC.

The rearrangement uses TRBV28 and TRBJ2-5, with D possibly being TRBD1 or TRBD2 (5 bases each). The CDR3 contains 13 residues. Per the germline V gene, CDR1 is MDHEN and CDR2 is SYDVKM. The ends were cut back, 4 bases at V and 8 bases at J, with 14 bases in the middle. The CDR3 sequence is CASSSGTSLTQYF. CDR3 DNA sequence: TGTGCCAGCAGTTCAGGGACCTCCTTAACCCAGTACTTC.

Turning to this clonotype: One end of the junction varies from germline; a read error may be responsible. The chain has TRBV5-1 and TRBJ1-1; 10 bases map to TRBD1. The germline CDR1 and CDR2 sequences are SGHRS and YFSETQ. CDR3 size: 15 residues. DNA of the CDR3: TGCGCCGGCAGCAGGGGACAGGGGATGATCACTGAAGCTTTCTTT. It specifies CAGSRGQGMITEAFF.

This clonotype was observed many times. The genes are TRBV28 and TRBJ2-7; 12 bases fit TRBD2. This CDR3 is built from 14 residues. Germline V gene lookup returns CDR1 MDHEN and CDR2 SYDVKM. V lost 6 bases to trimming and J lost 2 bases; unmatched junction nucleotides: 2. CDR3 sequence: CASRLAGGAYEQYF. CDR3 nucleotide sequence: TGTGCCAGCAGGCTAGCGGGAGGGGCCTACGAGCAGTACTTC.

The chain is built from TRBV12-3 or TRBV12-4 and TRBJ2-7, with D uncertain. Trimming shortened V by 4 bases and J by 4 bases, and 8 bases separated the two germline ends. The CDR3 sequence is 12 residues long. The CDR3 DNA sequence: TGTGCCAGCAGTTGGTCTCCTTACGAGCAGTACTTC. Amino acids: CASSWSPYEQYF.

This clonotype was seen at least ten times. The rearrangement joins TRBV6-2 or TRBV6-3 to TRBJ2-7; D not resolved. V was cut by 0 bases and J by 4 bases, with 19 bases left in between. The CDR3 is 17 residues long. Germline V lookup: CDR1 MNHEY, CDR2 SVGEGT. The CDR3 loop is CASSYSTSRTGSYEQYF. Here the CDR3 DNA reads TGTGCCAGCAGTTACTCGACATCTAGAACTGGATCTTACGAGCAGTACTTC.

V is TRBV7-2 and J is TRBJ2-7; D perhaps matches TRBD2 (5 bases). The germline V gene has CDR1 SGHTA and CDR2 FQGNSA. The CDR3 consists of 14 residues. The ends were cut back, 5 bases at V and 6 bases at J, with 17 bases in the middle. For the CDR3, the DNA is TGTGCCAGCAGCCCGACTATAGTTCGCGTCGAGCAGTACTTC. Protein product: CASSPTIVRVEQYF.